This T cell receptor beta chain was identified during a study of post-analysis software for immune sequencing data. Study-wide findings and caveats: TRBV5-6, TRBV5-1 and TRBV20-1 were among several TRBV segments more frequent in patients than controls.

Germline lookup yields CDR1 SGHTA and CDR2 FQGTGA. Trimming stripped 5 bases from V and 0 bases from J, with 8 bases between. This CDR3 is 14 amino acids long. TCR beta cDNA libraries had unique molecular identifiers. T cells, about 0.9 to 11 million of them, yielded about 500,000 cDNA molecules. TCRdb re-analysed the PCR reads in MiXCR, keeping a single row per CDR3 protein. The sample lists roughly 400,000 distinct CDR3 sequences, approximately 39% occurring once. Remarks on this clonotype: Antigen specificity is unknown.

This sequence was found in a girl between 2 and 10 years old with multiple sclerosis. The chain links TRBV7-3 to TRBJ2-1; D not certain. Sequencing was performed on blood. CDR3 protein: CASSPIGSYNEQFF. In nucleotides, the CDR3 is TGTGCCAGCAGCCCAATCGGCTCCTACAATGAGCAGTTCTTC.